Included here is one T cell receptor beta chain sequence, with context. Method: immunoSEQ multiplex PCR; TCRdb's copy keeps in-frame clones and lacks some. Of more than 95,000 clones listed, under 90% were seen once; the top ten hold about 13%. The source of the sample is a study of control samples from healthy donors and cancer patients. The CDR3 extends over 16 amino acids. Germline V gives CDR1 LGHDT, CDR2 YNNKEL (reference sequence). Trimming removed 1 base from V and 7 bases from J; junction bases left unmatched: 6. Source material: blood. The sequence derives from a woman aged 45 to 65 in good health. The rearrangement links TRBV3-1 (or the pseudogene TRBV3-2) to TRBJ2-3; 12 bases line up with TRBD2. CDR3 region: CASSQGLAGGGNTQYF. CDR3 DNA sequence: TGTGCCAGCAGCCAAGGCCTAGCGGGAGGGGGAAATACGCAGTATTTT.